This T cell receptor (beta chain) was captured in a study of response to subunit inactivated influenza vaccine. As to this clonotype: Its antigen is currently unknown.

CDR3 length: 15 amino acids. CDR1 and CDR2 from the germline V gene are SGHRS and YFSETQ. Trimming cost V 0 bases and J 9 bases; bases outside gene matches: 5. TCRdb re-called the RT-PCR reads with MiXCR, one entry per CDR3 protein. The sample carries approximately 290,000 distinct CDR3 sequences, over 20% recorded once. General study results and limits: Authors suggested few new T cells are recruited by each seasonal influenza vaccination.

The chain links TRBV5-1 to TRBJ2-1; 11 bases align to TRBD2. Material: PBMCs from blood, obtained less than 22 months after vaccination. This receptor was identified in a man aged 50 to 75 who received an inactivated influenza vaccine. CDR3 sequence reads: CASSLVTSGNSEQFF. The DNA of the CDR3 is TGCGCCAGCAGCTTGGTGACTAGCGGGAACAGTGAGCAGTTCTTC. The whole variable domain, filled in from reference TRBV5-1 and TRBJ2-1, reads KAGVTQTPRYLIKTRGQQVTLSCSPISGHRSVSWYQQTPGQGLQFLFEYFSETQRNKGNFPGRFSGRQFSNSRSEMNVSTLELGDSALYLCASSLVTSGNSEQFFGPGTRLTVL.